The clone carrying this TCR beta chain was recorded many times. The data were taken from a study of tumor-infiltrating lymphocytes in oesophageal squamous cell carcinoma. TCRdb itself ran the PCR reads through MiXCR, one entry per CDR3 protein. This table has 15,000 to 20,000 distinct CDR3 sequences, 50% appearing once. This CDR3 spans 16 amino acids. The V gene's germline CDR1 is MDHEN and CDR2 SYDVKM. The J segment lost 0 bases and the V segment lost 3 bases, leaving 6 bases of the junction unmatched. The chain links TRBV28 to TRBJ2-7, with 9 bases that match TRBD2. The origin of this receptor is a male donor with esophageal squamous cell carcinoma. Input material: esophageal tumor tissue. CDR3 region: CASSFKAGGLSYEQYF. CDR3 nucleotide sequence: TGTGCCAGCAGTTTTAAAGCGGGAGGCCTCTCCTACGAGCAGTACTTC.